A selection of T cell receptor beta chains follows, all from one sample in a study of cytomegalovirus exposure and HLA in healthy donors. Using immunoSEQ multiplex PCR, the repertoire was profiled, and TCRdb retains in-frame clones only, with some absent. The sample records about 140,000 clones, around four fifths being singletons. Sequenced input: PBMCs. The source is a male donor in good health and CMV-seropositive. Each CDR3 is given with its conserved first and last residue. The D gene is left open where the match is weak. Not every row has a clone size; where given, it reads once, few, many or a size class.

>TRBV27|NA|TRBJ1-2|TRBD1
TGTGCCAGCAGTCCGAGACAGGGGAATTTCCTCTACACCTTC
CASSPRQGNFLYTF
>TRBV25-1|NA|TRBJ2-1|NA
TGTGCCAGCAGTGAATTGGGCAGGGGAGTGTACAATGAGCAGTTCTTC
CASSELGRGVYNEQFF
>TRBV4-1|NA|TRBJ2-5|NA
TGCGCCAGCAGCCAAGCGGGGGGCGGCGAGACCCAGTACTTC
CASSQAGGGETQYF
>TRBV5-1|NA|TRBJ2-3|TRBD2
TGCGCCAGCAGCTTGGCCGGGACTAGCGGGGCGGCAGATACGCAGTATTTT
CASSLAGTSGAADTQYF
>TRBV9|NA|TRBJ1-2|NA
TGTGCCAGCAGCGCAGCAGGGTTTTTGTTTGATGGCTACACCTTC
CASSAAGFLFDGYTF
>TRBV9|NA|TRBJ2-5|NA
TGTGCCAGCAGCCCAAATCAAGAGACCCAGTACTTC
CASSPNQETQYF
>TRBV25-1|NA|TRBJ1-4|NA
TGTGCCAGCAGCAAAAAAGGGGGTGAAGGTGAAAAACTGTTTTTT
CASSKKGGEGEKLFF
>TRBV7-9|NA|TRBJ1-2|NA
TGTGCCAGCAGCTTAGTTCATACAGCTTATGGCTACACCTTC
CASSLVHTAYGYTF
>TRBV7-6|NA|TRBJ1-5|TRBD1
TGTGCCAGCAGCGACTGGGACAGCTTCGACTCGAATCAGCCCCAGCATTTT
CASSDWDSFDSNQPQHF
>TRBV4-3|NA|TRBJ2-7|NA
TGCGCCAGCAGCCAAGATCGAGGCGGAGAAACTGTCTCCTACGAGCAGTACTTC
CASSQDRGGETVSYEQYF
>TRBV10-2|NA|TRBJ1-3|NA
TGCGCCAGCAGGCCTTCAGGGGCGACTGGAAACACCATATATTTT
CASRPSGATGNTIYF
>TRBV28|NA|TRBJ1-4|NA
TGTGCCAGCAGGTCGCCGGCAGGGGAAAAACTGTTTTTT
CASRSPAGEKLFF
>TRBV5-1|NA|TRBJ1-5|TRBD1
TGCGCCAGCAGACAGGGGGATGGGAGCAATCAGCCCCAGCATTTT
CASRQGDGSNQPQHF
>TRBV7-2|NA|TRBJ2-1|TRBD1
TGTGCCAGCAGCACGGGGACAGGGAAGTGGAATGAGCAGTTCTTC
CASSTGTGKWNEQFF
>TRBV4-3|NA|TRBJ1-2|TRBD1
TGCGCCAGCAGCCAAGACCGGGACAGGCCGGGCTATGGCTACACCTTC
CASSQDRDRPGYGYTF
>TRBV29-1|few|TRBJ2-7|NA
TGCAGCGTCCTGGACATCTACGAGCAGTACTTC
CSVLDIYEQYF
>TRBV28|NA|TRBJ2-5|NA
TGTGCCACCCTCCTCAAGGACTATCCCCCCACACCCTCGGGGGAAACCCAGTACTTC
CATLLKDYPPTPSGETQYF
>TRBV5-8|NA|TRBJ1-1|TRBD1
TGTGCCAGCAGTACGACAGGGAGTGTGAACACTGAAGCTTTCTTT
CASSTTGSVNTEAFF
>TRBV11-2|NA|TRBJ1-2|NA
TGTGCCAGCAGCTTAGGCCTGGCGGATGGCTACACCTTC
CASSLGLADGYTF
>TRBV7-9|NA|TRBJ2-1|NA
TGTGCCAGCAGCTTAGAGGGGAATTACAATGAGCAGTTCTTC
CASSLEGNYNEQFF
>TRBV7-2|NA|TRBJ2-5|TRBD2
TGTGCCAGCAGCTTAGTTTTTAGCGGGGTCCGGGAGACCCAGTACTTC
CASSLVFSGVRETQYF
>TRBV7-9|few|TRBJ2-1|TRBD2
TGTGCCAGCAGCTGGAGCGGGGGGAGCTCCTACAATGAGCAGTTCTTC
CASSWSGGSSYNEQFF
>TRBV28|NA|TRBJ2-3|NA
TGTGCCAGCAGACCCGCGGCAAGGACAGATACGCAGTATTTT
CASRPAARTDTQYF
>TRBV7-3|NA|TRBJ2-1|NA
TGTGCCAGCAGCTTTGGAGGGGCCAGCGCGGGTGAGCAGTTCTTC
CASSFGGASAGEQFF
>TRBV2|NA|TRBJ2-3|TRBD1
TGTGCCACGCTAACAGGGGATGGGCCAGATACGCAGTATTTT
CATLTGDGPDTQYF
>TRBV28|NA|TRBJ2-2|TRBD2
TGTGCCAGCAGTTTAATCGGCCTAGCGGGAGGGCCAGGCACCGGGGAGCTGTTTTTT
CASSLIGLAGGPGTGELFF
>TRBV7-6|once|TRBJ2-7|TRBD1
TGTGCCAGCAGCCCGACAGGGTACGAGCAGTACTTC
CASSPTGYEQYF
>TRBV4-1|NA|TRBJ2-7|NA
TGCGCCAGCAGCCAAGATCAGGACAGCTACGAGCAGTACTTC
CASSQDQDSYEQYF
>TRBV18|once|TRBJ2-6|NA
TGTGCCAGCTCATTACAAACCTTCTCTGGGGCCAACGTCCTGACTTTC
CASSLQTFSGANVLTF
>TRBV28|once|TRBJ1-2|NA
TGTGCCACCACCCTAGGAGAGAACTATGGCTACACCTTC
CATTLGENYGYTF
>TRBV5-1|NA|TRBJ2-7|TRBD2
TGCGCCAGCAGCTTGGATGCCGGAGCGGGGGAGCAGTACTTC
CASSLDAGAGEQYF
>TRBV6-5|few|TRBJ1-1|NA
TGTGCCAGCACCAGGGGAGGGGACACTGAAGCTTTCTTT
CASTRGGDTEAFF
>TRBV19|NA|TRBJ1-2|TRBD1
TGTGCCAGTACCCAGGGGGCGAATGGCTACACCTTC
CASTQGANGYTF
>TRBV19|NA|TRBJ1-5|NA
TGTGCCAGTAGTACTAAGCCCGGGGTCAATCAGCCCCAGCATTTT
CASSTKPGVNQPQHF
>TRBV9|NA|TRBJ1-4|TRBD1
TGTGCCAGCAGCCCCGGGACAGGGGATACGGAAAAACTGTTTTTT
CASSPGTGDTEKLFF